This T cell receptor (beta chain) was identified in a study of blood T cell repertoires in COVID-19. About the study: Sites in the United States, Italy and Spain provided acute and convalescent COVID-19 samples.

Under the authors' procedure: Reference gene primers were amplified, and this amplification served to estimate nucleated cell counts. Assay: immunoSEQ multiplex PCR; the TCRdb copy retains only in-frame clones and omits some. For V, J and clone size, that table is used; D and trimming come from the DNA. The table includes a few hundred thousand clones, approximately 87% detected once. Participant reports of clinical history set cohort assignment. Two negative PCRs, clearance, or symptom resolution were required of recovered Cohort 3 donors. Notes on this clone: This same CDR3 is encoded by further DNA sequences in the sample.

With V trimmed by 0 bases and J by 8 bases, 1 base remained unmatched. The germline gives CDR1 SGHRS, CDR2 YFSETQ. This CDR3 has 14 amino acids. Material for sequencing was PBMCs or T cells enriched from blood (not recorded which). The sequence was collected from a young man who had recovered from COVID-19. The chain has TRBV5-1 and TRBJ1-5; 11 positions match TRBD1. The CDR3 nucleotides read TGCGCCAGCAGCTTGGGGGGACAGGGGGAGCCCCAGCATTTT. It is translated as CASSLGGQGEPQHF.